This is a list of T cell receptor beta chains from one sample in a study of neoadjuvant nivolumab and ipilimumab in lung cancer. This table comes from immunoSEQ multiplex PCR, and its TCRdb copy is limited to in-frame clones, with some not included. The sample contains roughly 18,000 clones, 60% to 85% of which appear only once. Material: tumor tissue, obtained after neoadjuvant nivolumab, alone or with ipilimumab, at or shortly before surgery. The receptors originated from an adult with non-small cell lung cancer. The CDR3 runs from the conserved cysteine through the conserved F or W. Each record gives: J gene, clone size, V gene, D gene, CDR3 protein, CDR3 DNA. D genes are given only for firm matches. Clone sizes are given selectively: once, few, many, or a class where the clone is expanded.

J: TRBJ1-5; size: .; V: TRBV19; D: TRBD1; CDR3: CASTIDRAINQPQHF; DNA: TGTGCCAGTACCATCGACAGGGCGATCAATCAGCCCCAGCATTTT
J: TRBJ1-2; size: few; V: TRBV10-1; D: .; CDR3: CATPIFYGYTF; DNA: TGCGCCACCCCTATTTTCTATGGCTACACCTTC
J: TRBJ2-5; size: .; V: TRBV5-1; D: .; CDR3: CASSHGQTTTLETQYF; DNA: TGCGCCAGCAGCCACGGACAAACAACAACGTTAGAGACCCAGTACTTC
J: TRBJ1-3; size: .; V: TRBV28; D: .; CDR3: CASSRGYPGNTIYF; DNA: TGTGCCAGCAGTAGGGGGTACCCTGGAAACACCATATATTTT
J: TRBJ1-2; size: .; V: TRBV4-3; D: .; CDR3: CASSQVGTNYGYTF; DNA: TGCGCCAGCAGCCAAGTTGGCACGAACTATGGCTACACCTTC
J: TRBJ1-2; size: .; V: TRBV4-1; D: .; CDR3: CASSQDTGLYYGYTF; DNA: TGCGCCAGCAGCCAAGACACAGGGTTGTACTATGGCTACACCTTC
J: TRBJ2-7; size: .; V: TRBV15; D: .; CDR3: CATSYDGIPTSYEQYF; DNA: TGTGCCACCAGTTACGACGGCATTCCCACATCCTACGAGCAGTACTTC
J: TRBJ2-5; size: .; V: TRBV6-1; D: .; CDR3: CASKEGRQETQYF; DNA: TGTGCCAGTAAAGAGGGACGGCAAGAGACCCAGTACTTC
J: TRBJ1-2; size: .; V: TRBV30; D: .; CDR3: CAWRLGHLIANYGYTF; DNA: TGTGCCTGGAGGCTCGGACACCTGATTGCTAACTATGGCTACACCTTC
J: TRBJ2-7; size: .; V: TRBV5-5; D: .; CDR3: CASSPQGPPDEQYF; DNA: TGTGCCAGCAGCCCACAAGGGCCTCCGGACGAGCAGTACTTC
J: TRBJ2-3; size: .; V: TRBV4-1; D: TRBD2; CDR3: CASSLSGGGTDTQYF; DNA: TGCGCCAGCAGCCTTAGCGGGGGGGGCACAGATACGCAGTATTTT
J: TRBJ1-6; size: .; V: TRBV13; D: TRBD1; CDR3: CASSVQQGAGSPLHF; DNA: TGTGCCAGCAGCGTTCAACAGGGGGCCGGGTCACCCCTCCACTTT
J: TRBJ2-3; size: .; V: TRBV7-8; D: TRBD1; CDR3: CASSAPGQGITDTQYF; DNA: TGTGCCAGCAGCGCGCCGGGACAGGGTATCACAGATACGCAGTATTTT
J: TRBJ2-1; size: few; V: TRBV28; D: TRBD1; CDR3: CASTRTDRETNEQFF; DNA: TGTGCCAGCACCCGAACGGACAGGGAGACCAATGAGCAGTTCTTC
J: TRBJ1-4; size: .; V: TRBV6-1; D: TRBD1; CDR3: CASSRDRAKEKLFF; DNA: TGTGCCAGCAGCCGGGACAGGGCTAAAGAAAAACTGTTTTTT
J: TRBJ2-1; size: .; V: TRBV6-6; D: .; CDR3: CASSLGGYYNEQFF; DNA: TGTGCCAGCAGTTTAGGGGGTTACTACAATGAGCAGTTCTTC
J: TRBJ2-1; size: .; V: TRBV18; D: .; CDR3: CASSPLKGMGNEQFF; DNA: TGTGCCAGCTCACCCCTCAAAGGAATGGGGAATGAGCAGTTCTTC
J: TRBJ2-7; size: .; V: TRBV6-5; D: .; CDR3: CASSLDSYEQYF; DNA: TGTGCCAGCAGTCTCGACAGCTACGAGCAGTACTTC
J: TRBJ1-5; size: .; V: TRBV7-2; D: .; CDR3: CASSGDGRHDQPQHF; DNA: TGTGCCAGCAGCGGGGACGGAAGGCACGATCAGCCCCAGCATTTT
J: TRBJ1-4; size: .; V: TRBV30; D: .; CDR3: CAWSVRVQEKLFF; DNA: TGTGCCTGGAGTGTACGAGTCCAGGAAAAACTGTTTTTT
J: TRBJ2-5; size: .; V: TRBV30; D: .; CDR3: CAGDRGGETQYF; DNA: TGTGCCGGCGATCGGGGTGGAGAGACCCAGTACTTC
J: TRBJ1-6; size: .; V: TRBV28; D: .; CDR3: CASSSPGHSSPLHF; DNA: TGTGCCAGCAGTTCGCCGGGACATTCCTCACCCCTCCACTTT